The T cell receptor beta chain described here comes from a study of shared clonotypes between healthy human individuals. Trimming removed 2 bases from V and 7 bases from J; junction bases left unmatched: 4. Looked up from germline, CDR1 is SGHTA and CDR2 is FQGNSA. CDR3 size: 13 residues. Only in-frame clones appear in the TCRdb table, and some are missing; sequencing was by immunoSEQ multiplex PCR. The sample lists 950,000 to 1,100,000 clones; about 80% were seen once. This clone was picked up many times. The clonotype comes from a man aged 18-30 years in good health. The genes are TRBV7-2 and TRBJ1-2, with TRBD1 identical over 7 bases. Sequenced sample: memory CD4+ T cells sorted from blood. Subset given: CD45RA-negative fraction. DNA for the CDR3: TGTGCCAGCAGCTTAACAGGGGCCGCTGGCTACACCTTC. It yields the protein CASSLTGAAGYTF.